Here is one T cell receptor (beta chain) with its context. Its antigen is unknown. No quality values exist for individual bases; no much larger clone is one base distant. The cohort was made up of 500 to 800 healthy bone marrow donors. At the time of sampling, every cohort member was nominally healthy, though immune exposures that went unrecorded were likely present. The donor was CMV seropositive and belonged to the group of about 290 seropositive cohort members. Each donor provided a peripheral blood sample, and peripheral blood mononuclear cells were used for TCR beta sequencing. Genomic DNA was extracted from the blood cell samples with the Qiagen DNeasy Blood Extraction Kit. V is pruned by 7 bases and J by 10 bases, leaving 7 bases of the junction without a gene match. Counted from cysteine to phenylalanine, this CDR3 has 14 amino acids. Here the CDR3 DNA is all that survives: 42 bases in frame from base 1. According to the germline V gene (reference sequence), CDR1 reads MNHNY and CDR2 reads SVGAGI.

This sample is drawn from a study of cytomegalovirus exposure and HLA in healthy donors (TCRdb year 2017). For the wider study: An earlier analysis of 587 of the donors reported 250 to 300 Gb of sequence data and 117 million unique TCR beta sequences obtained from around 180 million T cells. In addition to the first cohort of roughly 700 subjects, a separate validation cohort of 120 different subjects was used. Typing coverage differed by locus: A, B, C, DRB1 and DQB1 were typed in roughly 620-630 donors, DQA1 in 522, DPA1 in some 600, and DPB1 in 472. The study combined high-throughput TCR immunosequencing, statistical association of individual TCRs with disease status, and machine learning to predict cytomegalovirus infection status. Alongside the repertoire data, information on donor age, sex, ethnicity and CMV serostatus was compiled. A later analysis re-examined previously published TCR beta repertoires from 600 to 700 donors and added high-resolution HLA genotyping to investigate patterns of TCR occurrence. HLA typing included class I and class II loci at four-digit resolution. Because of strong linkage in the cohort, five DR-DQ haplotypes were treated as single units for association and clustering. The genetic ancestry cluster associated with self-reported Caucasian donors included around four fifths of the 350 to 500 genotyped donors. An earlier analysis of roughly 600 of the donors used high-throughput TCR beta sequencing to judge whether each TCR beta V gene segment behaved as functional or pseudogenic. Using immunosequencing, the study profiled T cell repertoires from around 680 subjects and related those repertoires to cytomegalovirus serostatus. The study aimed to test whether signatures of past pathogen exposure could be identified by cataloging public T cell receptors. Every repertoire in the discovery cohort had been generated on one and the same sequencing platform. An early release covering around 630 HLA-typed donors comprised approximately 290 gigabases of sequencing data and around 85 million unique TCR sequences. Among under 450 genotyped donors of the cohort, an average of approximately 250,000 unique TCR beta nucleotide sequences were sequenced per donor, roughly 20% of them non-productive. Genome-wide SNP genotypes for about three fifths of the 666 donors were used in a later genetic analysis, which treated that subset as a discovery cohort. Rather than using new phenotypic data, the later analysis identified candidate immune exposures from TCR beta sequences and from how often those sequences occurred across donors. Broad study findings and their caveats: In a later analysis, the rate of TCR association differed among HLA loci, with DRB1 alleles having the most associated TCRs and HLA-C alleles having the fewest. CMV serostatus was the only immune exposure information available for the cohort. In a later analysis, HLA-associated TCR beta chains were found to be more clonally expanded and to have lower generation probabilities than equally common non-associated chains. A later analysis reported that several top co-occurrence clusters appeared linked to parvovirus B19, influenza, CMV and Epstein-Barr virus. The sequencing pipeline was judged likely to have produced a cluster of highly shared sequence variants as a technical artifact. The study gave a list of under 200 TCR beta chains associated with cytomegalovirus. According to a later analysis, most CMV-associated TCR beta chains appeared to be HLA-restricted, and the HLA associations seemed to be driven largely by CMV exposure. Assigning TCR associations to individual alleles was difficult when HLA alleles, especially DR and DQ, strongly co-occurred. Linkage disequilibrium might explain the correlated functional status among segregating V segments, but an unknown experimental factor could not be ruled out. A further reported finding was that TCR beta sequences accurately predicted the HLA-A and HLA-B alleles for most subjects in the first cohort. Some IMGT-functional V segments, including TRBV6-2 and TRBV6-3, could not be distinguished by the 87-base-pair reads and were therefore excluded. The classifier was reported to diagnose cytomegalovirus status with high specificity and sensitivity in both the original and validation cohorts. The authors suggested that the approach could potentially be generalized to other disease states and immunological phenotypes. In vitro tests confirmed that a few of the cytomegalovirus-associated TCR beta chains recognize cytomegalovirus antigens. Only TCR beta chains were sequenced in this cohort, and the absence of alpha or paired-chain data limited detectable features. Broadly in line with IMGT annotations, most TCR beta V segments showed up in productive rearrangements about 90% or about 30% of the time in an earlier analysis of a few hundred of the donors. While some public TCRs were present in many individuals, most TCR sequences turned up only very rarely across donors. In a later genetic analysis, fewer N-insertions in productive TCRs were reported among donors in an Asian-associated ancestry cluster than the approximately 670-donor mean. Because some donors lacked HLA typing at each locus, the association tests relied only on the typed subset. A later genetic analysis associated a missense DCLRE1C variant with V-gene and J-gene trimming of TCR beta chains, and an independent cohort replicated the association. A later analysis associated roughly 17,000 TCR beta sequences with specific HLA alleles at a false discovery rate of 0.05. The presence/absence analyses assumed that sequencing depth was roughly uniform across donors, and that assumption may not be true. Because counts were too low, under 20 rarely observed V segments, including chromosome 9 orphons, were left out of the earlier analysis of approximately 580 of the donors.

Library creation used the immunoSEQ multiplex PCR assay. For the multiplex PCR, a mixture combining 60 forward primers for TCR Vbeta segments and 13 reverse primers for TCR Jbeta segments was used. The CDR3 region of rearranged TCR beta genes was amplified from genomic DNA by a multiplex PCR assay. The amplified TCR beta libraries were sequenced on the Illumina HiSeq System as 87-base-pair reads. Processing in the source paper ran as follows. Across the roughly 600 repertoires, a later analysis counted tens of millions of unique TCR beta chains, 9.5 million to 12 million of which were shared by at least two donors. Raw reads were error-corrected and collapsed into unique sequences with a nearest-neighbor algorithm that merged closely related sequences to remove PCR and sequencing errors. To assign V, D and J gene segments, CDR3 sequences were aligned to IMGT reference sequences. For a sequence to be retained, a match of at least six nucleotides was required to both a V gene segment and a J gene segment. A rearrangement counted as productive if the CDR3 had no stop codons and remained in frame with V and J, and every other rearrangement counted as non-productive. Following IMGT convention, CDR3 was defined as the stretch from the second conserved V-encoded cysteine up to the conserved J-encoded phenylalanine. The earlier analysis of 587 of the donors excluded any sequence lacking an unambiguous match to a single V gene segment. An earlier analysis of several hundred of the donors called V segments functional above 56.7% productive rearrangements and segregating when the between-donor standard deviation exceeded 5%. A statistical classification framework was built for diagnosing cytomegalovirus status from the catalog of TCR beta chain sequences. V and J gene assignment, in a later analysis, came from comparing TCR nucleotide sequences with IMGT/GENE-DB human TR gene sequences. In a later analysis, CDR3 sequences and most-parsimonious VDJ recombination scenarios were assigned using the TCRdist pipeline. In a later analysis, every TCR beta chain was defined by the combination of its CDR3 amino acid sequence and its V-gene family, and reads without a unique V-gene family were dropped. To address suspected cross-contamination and a sequencing artifact, a later analysis removed approximately 600 highly shared, low-generation-probability nucleotide sequences. For each public chain, a later analysis derived a clonal expansion index from normalized ranks of inferred template counts within each repertoire. In a later analysis, generation probabilities were computed using a VDJ recombination model fitted to out-of-frame rearrangements, and the results were checked against IGoR. In a later analysis, hypergeometric tests were used to score TCR-TCR, TCR-HLA and TCR-CMV co-occurrence, with a repertoire-size bias correction applied to TCR pairs. False discovery rates were estimated in a later analysis by permuting HLA or CMV assignments 20 times. A later analysis grouped co-occurring TCRs with DBSCAN, adding TCRdist sequence similarity when clustering within HLA-allele-positive subsets. Repertoires with fewer than 30,000 or more than 120,000 public chains, plus five repertoires with anomalous nucleotide sharing, were excluded from co-occurrence clustering. What TCRdb holds here is the immuneACCESS table cut down to in-frame rearrangements. Part of the clones is not present; checked against another copy, under half of the missing clones reflect an unresolved V gene, and the others are unexplained. Clone size and the V and J calls come from that table; the DNA yielded D and trimming. Present in this sample are roughly 180,000 clones, 75% to 80% of which were seen just once. The top ten hold around 6% of the sample.

The clonotype comes from a woman in her thirties in good health and CMV-seropositive. The specimen sequenced was PBMCs. Recombination linked TRBV6-6 to TRBJ1-4, and TRBD1 aligns with 12 junction nucleotides. The DNA reads as follows: TGTGCCAGCAAAACTGGGACAGGGGGCGGAAAACTGTTTTTT. This gives the protein CASKTGTGGGKLFF.